This T cell receptor (beta chain) was captured by sequencing in a study of regulatory T cells in long-lasting Graves disease. Study-wide points: There were preferences for TRBV28, TRBJ1-2 and TRBJ2-5 in persistent disease.

Specified time point: persistent/refractory GD, antithyroid drugs over 5 years with positive TRAb. Researchers made the TCR library from RNA that was extracted from PBMCs. This CDR3 is 15 amino acids long. Germline CDR1 reads LGHDT; CDR2 reads YNNKEL (reference sequence). HTBI primers from iRepertoire and Arm-PCR of CDR3 regions yielded the TCR beta libraries. A single record per CDR3 protein comes from TCRdb applying MiXCR to the multiplex PCR reads. The sample yields roughly 430,000 distinct CDR3 sequences, 21% seen once. A note on this clonotype: Its antigen is currently unknown. Germline is not matched at one junction end, which may reflect a read error.

The sequence derives from a female donor with Graves disease. Here the sequenced sample was peripheral blood mononuclear cells (PBMCs), taken when the disease was refractory, from a patient treated with antithyroid drugs. The chain has TRBV3-1 and TRBJ1-6; possible D gene TRBD1, 6 bases. This CDR3 reads CASSQAGQINSPPHF. Here the CDR3 DNA reads TGTGCCAGCAGCCAAGCGGGACAAATTAATTCACCCCCCCACTTT.